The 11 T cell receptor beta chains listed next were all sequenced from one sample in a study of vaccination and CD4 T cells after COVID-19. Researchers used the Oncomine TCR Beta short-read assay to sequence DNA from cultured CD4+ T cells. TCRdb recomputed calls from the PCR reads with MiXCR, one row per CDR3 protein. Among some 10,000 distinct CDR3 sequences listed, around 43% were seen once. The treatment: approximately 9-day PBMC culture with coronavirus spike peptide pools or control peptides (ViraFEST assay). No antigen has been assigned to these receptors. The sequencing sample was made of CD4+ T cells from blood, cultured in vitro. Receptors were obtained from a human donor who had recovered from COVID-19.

This chain's CDR3 is CASSLGPTGELFF. Written as DNA, the CDR3 is TGCGCCAGCAGCTTAGGACCTACCGGGGAGCTGTTTTTT. V gene TRBV5-1 combines with J gene TRBJ2-2; D unresolved. This CDR3 region has 13 residues. Germline V gene sequence: CDR1 SGHRS, CDR2 YFSETQ. Trimming pared 2 bases from V and 5 bases from J, leaving 7 bases between.

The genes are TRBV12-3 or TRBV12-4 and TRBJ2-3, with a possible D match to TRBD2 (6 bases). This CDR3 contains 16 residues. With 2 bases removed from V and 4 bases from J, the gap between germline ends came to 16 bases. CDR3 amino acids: CASSLLTGTRADTQYF. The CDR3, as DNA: TGTGCCAGCAGTTTACTTACCGGGACTCGAGCAGATACGCAGTATTTT.

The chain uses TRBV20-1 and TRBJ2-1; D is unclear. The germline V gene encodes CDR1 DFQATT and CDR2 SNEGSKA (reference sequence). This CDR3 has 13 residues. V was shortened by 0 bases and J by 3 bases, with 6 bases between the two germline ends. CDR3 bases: TGCAGTGCTAGAGATGGGGTCTACAATGAGCAGTTCTTC. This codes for CSARDGVYNEQFF.

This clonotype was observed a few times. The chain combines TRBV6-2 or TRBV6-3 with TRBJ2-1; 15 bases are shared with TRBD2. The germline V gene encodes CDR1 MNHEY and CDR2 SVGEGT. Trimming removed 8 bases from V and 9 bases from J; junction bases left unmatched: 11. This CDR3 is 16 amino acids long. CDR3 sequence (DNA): TGTGCCAGCCGCCAGGCCTGGACTAGCGGGGGGGGTGAGCAGTTCTTC. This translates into CASRQAWTSGGGEQFF.

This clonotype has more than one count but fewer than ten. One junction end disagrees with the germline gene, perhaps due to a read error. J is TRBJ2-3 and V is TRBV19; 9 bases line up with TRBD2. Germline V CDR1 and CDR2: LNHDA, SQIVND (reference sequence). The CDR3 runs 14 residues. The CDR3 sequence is CASSSGGLEDTQYF. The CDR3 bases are TGTGCCAGCAGTAGCGGGGGCCTAGAAGATACGCAGTATTTT.

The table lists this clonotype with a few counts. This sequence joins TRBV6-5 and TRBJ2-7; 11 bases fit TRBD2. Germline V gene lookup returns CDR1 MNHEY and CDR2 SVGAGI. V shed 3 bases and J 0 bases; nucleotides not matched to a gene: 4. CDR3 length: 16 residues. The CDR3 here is CASSYTSGGGSYEQYF. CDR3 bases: TGTGCCAGCAGTTATACTAGCGGGGGTGGCTCCTACGAGCAGTACTTC.

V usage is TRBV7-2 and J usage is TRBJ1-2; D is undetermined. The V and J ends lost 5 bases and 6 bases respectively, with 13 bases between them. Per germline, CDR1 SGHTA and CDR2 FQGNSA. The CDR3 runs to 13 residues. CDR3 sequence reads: CASSASPGDGYTF. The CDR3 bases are TGTGCCAGCAGCGCTTCCCCAGGAGATGGCTACACCTTC. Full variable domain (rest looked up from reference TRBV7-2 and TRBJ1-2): GAGVSQSPSNKVTEKGKDVELRCDPISGHTALYWYRQSLGQGLEFLIYFQGNSAPDKSGLPSDRFSAERTGGSVSTLTIQRTQQEDSAVYLCASSASPGDGYTFGSGTRLTVV.

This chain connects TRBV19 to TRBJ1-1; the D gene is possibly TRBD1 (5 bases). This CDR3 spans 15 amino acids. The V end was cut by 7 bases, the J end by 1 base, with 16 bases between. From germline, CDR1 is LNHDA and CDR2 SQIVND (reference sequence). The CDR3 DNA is TGTGCCAGTACCAGGGTACCTCAAGCGAACACTGAAGCTTTCTTT. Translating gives CASTRVPQANTEAFF.

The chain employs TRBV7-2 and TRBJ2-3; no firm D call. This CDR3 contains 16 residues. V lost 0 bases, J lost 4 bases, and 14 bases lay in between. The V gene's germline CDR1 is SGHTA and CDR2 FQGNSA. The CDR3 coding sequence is TGTGCCAGCAGCTTAGCTACGACGGCCCTCGCAGATACGCAGTATTTT. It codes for CASSLATTALADTQYF.

As DNA, the CDR3 is TGTGCCAGCAGTACCGCCTTAGGGGCTTTCTTT. Residues: CASSTALGAFF. The chain uses TRBV2 and TRBJ1-1, with no clear D. Germline CDR1 is SNHLY and CDR2 is FYNNEI. Trimming took 5 bases from V and 11 from J, leaving 12 bases between them. This CDR3 has 11 amino acids.

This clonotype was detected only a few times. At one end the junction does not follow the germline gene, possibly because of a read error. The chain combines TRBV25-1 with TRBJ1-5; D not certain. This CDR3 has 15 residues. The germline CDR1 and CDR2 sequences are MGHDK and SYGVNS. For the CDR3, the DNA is TGTGCCAGCAGTGAAGGACGGGGTGTCAATCAACCCCAGCATTTT. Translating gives CASSEGRGVNQPQHF.